This T cell receptor (beta chain) was identified during a study of blood T cell repertoires in COVID-19. Across the whole study: Collection of acute and convalescent COVID-19 samples took place in the United States, Italy and Spain. T cells, B-cell-depleted T cells, or PBMCs provided the cDNA or gDNA that served as material.

Germline assignment: CDR1 SEHNR and CDR2 FQNEAQ (reference sequence). Trimming stripped 11 bases from V and 3 bases from J, with 18 bases between. The CDR3 has 14 residues. As handled by the study authors: For nucleated cells, counts were estimated from reference gene primer amplification. Sequencing was performed with immunoSEQ multiplex PCR; in TCRdb, only in-frame clones are kept and a portion is missing. V and J calls and clone size are as listed in that table; D and trimming were resolved from the DNA. The data show about 49,000 clones, roughly 80% seen once. Material for sequencing was peripheral blood. V is TRBV7-9 and J is TRBJ2-3; perhaps TRBD2 as D (6 bases). The clonotype originates from a human donor in a cohort sampled during active COVID-19. This chain's CDR3 is CAVAGLTRTDTQYF. The DNA for the CDR3 is TGTGCCGTGGCGGGACTTACAAGGACAGATACGCAGTATTTT.